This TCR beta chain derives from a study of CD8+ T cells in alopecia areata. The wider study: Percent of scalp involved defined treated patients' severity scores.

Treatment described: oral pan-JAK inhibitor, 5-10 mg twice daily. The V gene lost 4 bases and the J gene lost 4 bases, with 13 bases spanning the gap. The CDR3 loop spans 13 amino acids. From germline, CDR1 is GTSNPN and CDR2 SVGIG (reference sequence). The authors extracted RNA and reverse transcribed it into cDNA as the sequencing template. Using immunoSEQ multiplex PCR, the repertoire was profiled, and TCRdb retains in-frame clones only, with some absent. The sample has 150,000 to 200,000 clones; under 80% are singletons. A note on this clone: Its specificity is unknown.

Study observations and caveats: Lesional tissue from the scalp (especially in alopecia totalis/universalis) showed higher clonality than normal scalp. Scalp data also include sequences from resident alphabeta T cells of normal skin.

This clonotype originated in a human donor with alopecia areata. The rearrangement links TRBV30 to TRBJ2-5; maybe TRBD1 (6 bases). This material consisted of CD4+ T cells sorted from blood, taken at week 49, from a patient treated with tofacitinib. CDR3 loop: CAWIGGPGETQYF. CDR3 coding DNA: TGTGCCTGGATTGGGGGCCCGGGAGAGACCCAGTACTTC.